This TCR beta chain was identified during a study of radiotherapy plus CTLA-4 blockade in lung cancer. General study results and limits: In blood, TCR clones derived from the tumor expanded after radiotherapy plus ipilimumab.

The protocol was immunoSEQ multiplex PCR, while the TCRdb copy is restricted to in-frame clones and leaves out a portion. The data show 50,000 to 65,000 clones, roughly 77% seen once. V lost 5 bases, J lost 3 bases, and 8 bases lay in between. Per germline, CDR1 SEHNR and CDR2 FQNEAQ (reference sequence). The CDR3 is 12 amino acids. Regarding this clone: What it binds is unknown.

Sample: peripheral blood, taken from a patient treated with radiotherapy plus ipilimumab. The clonotype originates from a human donor with non-small cell lung cancer whose response to radiotherapy plus ipilimumab could not be evaluated. The chain has TRBV7-9 and TRBJ2-7; maybe TRBD1 (5 bases). The CDR3 coding sequence is TGTGCCAGCAGCATTGACAGCTACGAGCAGTACTTC. The encoded protein is CASSIDSYEQYF. Drawing the rest from reference TRBV7-9 and TRBJ2-7, the complete variable domain is DTGVSQNPRHKITKRGQNVTFRCDPISEHNRLYWYRQTLGQGPEFLTYFQNEAQLEKSRLLSDRFSAERPKGSFSTLEIQRTEQGDSAMYLCASSIDSYEQYFGPGTRLTVT.